This T cell receptor beta chain comes out of a study of post-analysis software for immune sequencing data. Findings and limits, study-wide: Roughly five TRBV segments appeared more often in patients than in controls, and TRBV5-6, TRBV5-1 and TRBV20-1 were among these.

The V segment lost 6 bases and the J segment 10 bases; nucleotides outside the gene matches: 11. The CDR3 consists of 14 residues. Germline CDR1 reads MDHEN; CDR2 reads SYDVKM. As concerns this clonotype: Its antigen is currently unknown.

Unique molecular identifiers had been added to the TCR beta cDNA libraries. MiXCR, run by TCRdb on the PCR reads, gives a single entry per CDR3 protein. The sample has hundreds of thousands of distinct CDR3 sequences, roughly three fifths seen once. The sample taken for sequencing was blood. The chain has TRBV28 and TRBJ2-1, with 8 bases that match TRBD2. The receptor was isolated from a girl aged 2 to 10 with multiple sclerosis. The CDR3: CASSVGLVPVEQFF. In nucleotides, the CDR3 is TGTGCCAGCAGCGTGGGACTAGTTCCCGTGGAGCAGTTCTTC. The full variable domain, with the rest looked up from reference TRBV28 and TRBJ2-1, is DVKVTQSSRYLVKRTGEKVFLECVQDMDHENMFWYRQDPGLGLRLIYFSYDVKMKEKGDIPEGYSVSREKKERFSLILESASTNQTSMYLCASSVGLVPVEQFFGPGTRLTVL.